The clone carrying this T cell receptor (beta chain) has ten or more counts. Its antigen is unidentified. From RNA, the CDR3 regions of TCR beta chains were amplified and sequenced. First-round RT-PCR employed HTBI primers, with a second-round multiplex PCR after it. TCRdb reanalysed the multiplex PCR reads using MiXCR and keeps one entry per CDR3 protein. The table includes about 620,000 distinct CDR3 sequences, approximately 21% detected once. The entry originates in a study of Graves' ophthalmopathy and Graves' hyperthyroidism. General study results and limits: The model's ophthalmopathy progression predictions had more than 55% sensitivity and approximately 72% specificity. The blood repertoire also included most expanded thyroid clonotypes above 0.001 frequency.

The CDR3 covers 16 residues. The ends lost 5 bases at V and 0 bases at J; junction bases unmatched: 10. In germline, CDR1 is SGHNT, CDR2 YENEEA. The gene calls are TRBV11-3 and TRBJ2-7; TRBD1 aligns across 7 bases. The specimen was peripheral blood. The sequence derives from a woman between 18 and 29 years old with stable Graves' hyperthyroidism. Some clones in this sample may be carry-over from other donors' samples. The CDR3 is CASSGGTAASSYEQYF. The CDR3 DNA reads TGTGCCAGCAGCGGTGGGACAGCAGCCTCCTCCTACGAGCAGTACTTC.